The 27 T cell receptor beta chains given below trace back to one sample, sequenced in a study of PD-L1 blockade in urothelial cancer. The repertoire was sequenced with immunoSEQ multiplex PCR; TCRdb's copy has only in-frame clones and lacks some. The sample includes more than 45,000 clones, roughly 88% of them seen just once. The sample here was PBMCs, taken around atezolizumab (anti-PD-L1) treatment. These receptors were obtained from a man older than 75 with urothelial cancer.

On this clone: An end of the junction does not agree with germline; a read error may underlie this. The chain carries TRBV7-9 and TRBJ1-4; tentatively, D is TRBD1 (5 bases). The CDR3 is made up of 13 amino acids. The germline V gene encodes CDR1 SEHNR and CDR2 FQNEAQ (reference sequence). CDR3 sequence: CASSLAGEVAVYF. CDR3 DNA sequence: TGTGCCAGCAGCTTAGCGGGGGAGGTGGCGGTCTATTTT.

The rearrangement uses TRBV11-2 and TRBJ2-2; D is uncertain. CDR1 and CDR2 (germline): SGHAT, FQNNGV. The CDR3 spans 16 residues. V was cut by 2 bases and J by 0 bases, with 10 bases left in between. The CDR3 DNA follows: TGTGCCAGCAGCTTAACTGTCCAAACGAACACCGGGGAGCTGTTTTTT. Protein: CASSLTVQTNTGELFF.

The genes are TRBV18 and TRBJ2-7; 9 bases fit TRBD1. Germline CDR1 is KGHSH and CDR2 is LQKENI. Losses at the gene ends were 3 bases for V and 5 bases for J; bases not matched to a gene: 8. The CDR3 totals 15 residues. The CDR3 is CASSPADRGPHEQYF. For the CDR3, the DNA is TGTGCCAGCTCACCGGCGGACAGGGGACCCCACGAGCAGTACTTC.

This chain connects TRBV5-1 to TRBJ2-5, with D perhaps TRBD1 (5 bases). The V gene lost 0 bases and the J gene lost 3 bases, with 15 bases spanning the gap. The CDR3 covers 16 residues. Germline CDR1 reads SGHRS; CDR2 reads YFSETQ. CDR3 amino acids: CASSLGDESGKETQYF. CDR3 sequence (DNA): TGCGCCAGCAGCTTGGGCGATGAATCAGGGAAAGAGACCCAGTACTTC. The variable domain in full, with the rest retrieved from reference TRBV5-1 and TRBJ2-5, is KAGVTQTPRYLIKTRGQQVTLSCSPISGHRSVSWYQQTPGQGLQFLFEYFSETQRNKGNFPGRFSGRQFSNSRSEMNVSTLELGDSALYLCASSLGDESGKETQYFGPGTRLLVL.

This chain connects TRBV18 to TRBJ2-1; D gene ambiguous. Germline loops: CDR1 KGHSH, CDR2 LQKENI. Trimming took off 4 bases at V and 8 bases at J, with 12 bases between the two ends. This CDR3 has 13 residues. The CDR3 region is CASSLPEVHEQFF. Written as DNA, the CDR3 is TGTGCCAGCTCACTGCCCGAGGTGCATGAGCAGTTCTTC.

The chain links TRBV27 to TRBJ2-5; possible D gene TRBD2, 6 bases. V was cut by 6 bases and J by 5 bases, with 10 bases left in between. The CDR3 is made up of 12 amino acids. CDR1 MNHEY and CDR2 SMNVEV come from the germline V gene (reference sequence). The CDR3 DNA reads TGTGCCAGCAGGACACGGGGGGAGACCCAGTACTTC. It yields the protein CASRTRGETQYF.

The gene calls are TRBV18 and TRBJ1-4, with TRBD1 identical over 8 bases. Germline V CDR1 and CDR2: KGHSH, LQKENI. The CDR3 contains 16 residues. The ends lost 0 bases at V and 8 bases at J; junction bases unmatched: 8. The CDR3 DNA reads as TGTGCCAGCTCACCACCCGGCAGGGGGCTTAGGGAAAAACTGTTTTTT. Encoded protein: CASSPPGRGLREKLFF.

This clone has a single count. The V gene is TRBV6-4, the J gene TRBJ1-5; 9 nucleotides match TRBD1. CDR3 length equals 17 residues. Germline V gene lookup returns CDR1 MRHNA and CDR2 SNTAGT. Trimming removed 6 bases from V and 0 bases from J; junction bases left unmatched: 9. CDR3 loop: CASRPGQGEYSNQPQHF. The CDR3 coding sequence is TGTGCCAGCAGGCCGGGACAGGGAGAATATAGCAATCAGCCCCAGCATTTT.

This clone was seen more than once but under ten times. This chain links TRBV30 with TRBJ2-4; 7 bases line up with TRBD1. This CDR3 spans 14 amino acids. The V segment lost 1 base and the J segment 6 bases; nucleotides outside the gene matches: 6. Germline V gene sequence: CDR1 GTSNPN, CDR2 SVGIG (reference sequence). In DNA, the CDR3 is TGTGCCTGGAGTGGGTCCCGGGACAGAAACATTCAGTACTTC. Translation gives CAWSGSRDRNIQYF.

J is TRBJ2-1 and V is TRBV5-1; D is uncertain. V was clipped by 5 bases and J by 3 bases, with 12 bases between them. Germline CDR1 is SGHRS and CDR2 is YFSETQ. The CDR3 runs to 14 residues. The CDR3 DNA follows: TGCGCCAGCAGTTCGACTCCCGACTACAATGAGCAGTTCTTC. Its translation: CASSSTPDYNEQFF.

The rearrangement joins TRBV27 to TRBJ2-7, with 7 nucleotides matching TRBD2. V trimming: 3 bases; J trimming: 0 bases; junction bases outside the gene matches: 8. The CDR3 runs to 16 residues. Germline CDR1 is MNHEY and CDR2 is SMNVEV (reference sequence). The CDR3 nucleotides are TGTGCCAGCAGTTTGTACCCGGGAGGTAACTCCTACGAGCAGTACTTC. Translated, it gives CASSLYPGGNSYEQYF.

This clone was found once. V gene TRBV30 combines with J gene TRBJ2-7; 10 bases are a match to TRBD2. J was trimmed by 3 bases and V by 1 base; bases with no gene match: 12. This CDR3 contains 17 residues. Germline V CDR1 and CDR2: GTSNPN, SVGIG (reference sequence). The CDR3 reads CAWSGLAGAVFDYEQYF. In DNA, the CDR3 is TGTGCCTGGAGTGGGCTAGCGGGAGCCGTTTTCGACTACGAGCAGTACTTC. Based on the CDR3 plus reference TRBV30 and TRBJ2-7, the full variable domain is SQTIHQWPATLVQPVGSPLSLECTVEGTSNPNLYWYRQAAGRGLQLLFYSVGIGQISSEVPQNLSASRPQDRQFILSSKKLLLSDSGFYLCAWSGLAGAVFDYEQYFGPGTRLTVT.

The chain recombines TRBV30 with TRBJ2-2, with D maybe TRBD1 (6 bases). The CDR3 runs to 13 residues. Trimming left V 5 bases short and J 7 bases short, with 14 bases between. The V gene's germline CDR1 is GTSNPN and CDR2 SVGIG (reference sequence). The CDR3 DNA follows: TGTGCCTGGGACCACAGGGAAGGCGGGGAGCTGTTTTTT. Encoded protein: CAWDHREGGELFF.

V usage is TRBV5-1 and J usage is TRBJ2-5; D perhaps matches TRBD1 (6 bases). The CDR3 totals 14 residues. CDR1 and CDR2 from the germline V gene are SGHRS and YFSETQ. V lost 0 bases and J lost 4, with 10 bases in between. DNA for the CDR3: TGCGCCAGCAGCTTGGGTACAGGGAGAGAGACCCAGTACTTC. Amino acid sequence: CASSLGTGRETQYF.

The rearrangement links TRBV6-5 to TRBJ1-1, with a tentative D call TRBD1 (6 bases). The CDR3 totals 15 residues. Per the germline V gene, CDR1 is MNHEY and CDR2 is SVGAGI. Trimming pared 2 bases from V and 2 bases from J, leaving 12 bases between. The CDR3 nucleotides read TGTGCCAGCAGTTACCCGGGACAAATAAACACTGAAGCTTTCTTT. Translated, it gives CASSYPGQINTEAFF.

The J gene is TRBJ2-7, the V gene TRBV27; tentative D call: TRBD2 (6 bases). Trimming stripped 3 bases from V and 2 bases from J, with 8 bases between. The CDR3 is made up of 13 amino acids. Germline CDR1 and CDR2: MNHEY and SMNVEV (reference sequence). CDR3 amino acids: CASSLGGPYEQYF. Written as DNA, the CDR3 is TGTGCCAGCAGTTTGGGGGGTCCCTACGAGCAGTACTTC.

Concerning this clone itself: The junction differs from germline at one of its ends, possibly a read error. The chain is built from TRBV19 and TRBJ2-5; 8 bases fit TRBD2. This CDR3 has 15 amino acids. Germline V gene sequence: CDR1 LNHDA, CDR2 SQIVND (reference sequence). Here the CDR3 reads CASSIRGLAQGTQYF. In DNA form, the CDR3 reads TGTGCCAGTAGTATTCGAGGACTAGCCCAAGGGACCCAGTACTTC.

This clone has only one observation. The chain recombines TRBV5-1 with TRBJ2-7; D is possibly TRBD1 (6 bases). The length of the CDR3 is 18 residues. CDR1 SGHRS and CDR2 YFSETQ come from the germline V gene. The germline V and J ends were trimmed by 3 bases and 0 bases, with 22 bases remaining between them. The CDR3 DNA follows: TGCGCCAGCAGCTCCGGACAGTATGCCGGTATGGCCTCCTACGAGCAGTACTTC. Its protein is CASSSGQYAGMASYEQYF.

This clone appeared a single time. The chain carries TRBV5-6 and TRBJ2-1; unclear D gene. The V gene's germline CDR1 is SGHDT and CDR2 YYEEEE. CDR3 length: 12 residues. Trimming shortened V by 0 bases and J by 15 bases, and 13 bases separated the two germline ends. The CDR3 region is CASSLVNDIGFF. The CDR3 nucleotides read TGTGCCAGCAGCTTGGTTAATGACATCGGGTTCTTC. Full variable domain (missing parts from reference TRBV5-6 and TRBJ2-1): DAGVTQSPTHLIKTRGQQVTLRCSPKSGHDTVSWYQQALGQGPQFIFQYYEEEERQRGNFPDRFSGHQFPNYSSELNVNALLLGDSALYLCASSLVNDIGFFGPGTRLTVL.

The chain employs TRBV7-2 and TRBJ2-5; D is possibly TRBD2 (7 bases). The CDR3 totals 14 residues. V gave up 5 bases and J gave up 5 bases, with 15 bases separating them. CDR1 and CDR2 (germline): SGHTA, FQGNSA. The CDR3 protein is CASSPNREGETQYF. The CDR3 DNA follows: TGTGCCAGCAGCCCCAACAGGGAGGGGGAGACCCAGTACTTC.

This sequence joins TRBV2 and TRBJ2-5; D is unclear. V lost 4 bases to trimming and J lost 1 base, with 7 bases between them. The V gene's germline CDR1 is SNHLY and CDR2 FYNNEI. The CDR3 runs to 13 residues. The CDR3 nucleotides are TGTGCCAGCAGTGGACTTCCCCAAGAGACCCAGTACTTC. This translates into CASSGLPQETQYF.

A single count supports this clone. CDR3 sequence: CATSKAGETQYF. DNA of the CDR3: TGTGCCACCAGCAAAGCGGGAGAGACCCAGTACTTC. This sequence joins TRBV15 and TRBJ2-5; TRBD2 is a possible D gene (6 bases). CDR1 LNHNV and CDR2 YYDKDF come from the germline V gene (reference sequence). The V and J ends lost 4 bases and 4 bases respectively, with 7 bases between them. This CDR3 has 12 amino acids.

The rearrangement uses TRBV11-2 and TRBJ2-7; tentatively, D is TRBD2 (6 bases). Deletions cut 9 bases from V and 0 bases from J, with 15 bases between. The germline gives CDR1 SGHAT, CDR2 FQNNGV. This CDR3 is 14 amino acids long. The DNA of the CDR3 is TGTGCCAGTCGGATGGACGGGAGCTCCTACGAGCAGTACTTC. Residues: CASRMDGSSYEQYF.

This clone was picked up one time. The rearrangement uses TRBV5-5 and TRBJ2-1, with 13 bases fitting TRBD2. In germline, CDR1 is SGHKS, CDR2 YYEKEE (reference sequence). Trimming cost V 4 bases and J 6 bases; bases outside gene matches: 4. The CDR3 runs to 15 residues. The CDR3: CASSPGLAGINEQFF. In nucleotides, the CDR3 is TGTGCCAGCAGCCCGGGACTAGCGGGAATCAATGAGCAGTTCTTC.

V and J are TRBV27 and TRBJ2-7; maybe TRBD1 (6 bases). V was cut by 3 bases and J by 0 bases, with 12 bases left in between. Per the germline V gene, CDR1 is MNHEY and CDR2 is SMNVEV (reference sequence). The CDR3 covers 15 residues. DNA for the CDR3: TGTGCCAGCAGTTTTCGGCAGGGGCTCTCCTACGAGCAGTACTTC. Protein sequence: CASSFRQGLSYEQYF.

The chain recombines TRBV19 with TRBJ2-3; 9 nucleotides match TRBD2. V was clipped by 2 bases and J by 4 bases; unmatched bases: 4. This CDR3 contains 15 residues. Looked up from germline, CDR1 is LNHDA and CDR2 is SQIVND (reference sequence). The CDR3 loop reads CASSIMTSGSDTQYF. The CDR3 nucleotides read TGTGCCAGTAGTATAATGACTAGCGGCTCAGATACGCAGTATTTT.

The chain employs TRBV6-1 and TRBJ2-4; 7 positions agree with TRBD1. The CDR3 has 14 residues. From germline, CDR1 is MNHNS and CDR2 SASEGT. The V and J ends lost 0 bases and 6 bases, in that order; junction bases with no gene match: 2. The chain's CDR3 is CASSEADRRNIQYF. DNA of the CDR3: TGTGCCAGCAGTGAAGCGGACAGGAGAAACATTCAGTACTTC.